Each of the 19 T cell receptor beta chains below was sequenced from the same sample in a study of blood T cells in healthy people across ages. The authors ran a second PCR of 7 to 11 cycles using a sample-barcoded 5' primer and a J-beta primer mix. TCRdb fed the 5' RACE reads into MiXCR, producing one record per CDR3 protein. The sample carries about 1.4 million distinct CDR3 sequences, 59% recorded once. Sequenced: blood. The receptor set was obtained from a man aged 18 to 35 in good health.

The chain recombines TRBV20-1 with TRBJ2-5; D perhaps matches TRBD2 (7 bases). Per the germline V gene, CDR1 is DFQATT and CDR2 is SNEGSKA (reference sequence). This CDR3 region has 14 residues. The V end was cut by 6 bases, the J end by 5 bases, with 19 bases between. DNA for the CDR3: TGCAGTGCAGGAGGGGGAGGGCCGTTTGAGACCCAGTACTTC. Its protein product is CSAGGGGPFETQYF.

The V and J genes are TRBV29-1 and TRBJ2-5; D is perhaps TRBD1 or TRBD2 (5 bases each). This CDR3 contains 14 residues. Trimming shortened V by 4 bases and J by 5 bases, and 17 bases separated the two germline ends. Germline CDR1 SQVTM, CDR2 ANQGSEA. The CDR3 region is CSVGTGTGSETQYF. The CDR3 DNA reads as TGCAGCGTTGGAACGGGGACGGGCTCGGAGACCCAGTACTTC.

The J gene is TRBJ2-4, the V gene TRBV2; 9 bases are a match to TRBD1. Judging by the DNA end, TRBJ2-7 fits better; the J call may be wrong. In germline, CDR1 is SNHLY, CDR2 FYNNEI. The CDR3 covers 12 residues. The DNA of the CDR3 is TGTATTTCCGGGACAGGGAGCTACGAGCAGTACTTC. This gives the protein CISGTGSYEQYF.

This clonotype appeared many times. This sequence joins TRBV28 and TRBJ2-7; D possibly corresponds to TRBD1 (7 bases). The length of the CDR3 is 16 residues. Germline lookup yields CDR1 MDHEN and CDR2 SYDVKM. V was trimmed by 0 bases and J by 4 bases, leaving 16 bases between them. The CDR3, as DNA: TGTGCCAGCAGTTTATGGGAGGGGGCGAAACCGTACGAGCAGTACTTC. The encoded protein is CASSLWEGAKPYEQYF.

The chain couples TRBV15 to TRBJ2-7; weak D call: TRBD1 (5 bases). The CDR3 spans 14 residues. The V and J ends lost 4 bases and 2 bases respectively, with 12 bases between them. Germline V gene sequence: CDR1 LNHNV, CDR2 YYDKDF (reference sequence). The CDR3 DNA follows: TGTGCCACCAGCAACAGACTGGGGCCCTACGAGCAGTACTTC. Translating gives CATSNRLGPYEQYF.

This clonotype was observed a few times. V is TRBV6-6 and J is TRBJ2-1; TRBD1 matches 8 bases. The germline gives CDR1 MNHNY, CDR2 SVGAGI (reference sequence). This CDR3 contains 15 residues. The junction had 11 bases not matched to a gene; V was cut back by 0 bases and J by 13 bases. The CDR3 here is CASSYSRGQGGQQFF. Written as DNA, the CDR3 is TGTGCCAGCAGTTACTCCCGAGGACAGGGCGGACAACAGTTCTTC.

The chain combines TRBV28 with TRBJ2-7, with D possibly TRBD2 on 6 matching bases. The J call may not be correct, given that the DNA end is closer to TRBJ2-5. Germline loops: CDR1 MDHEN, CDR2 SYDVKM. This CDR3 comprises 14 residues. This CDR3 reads CASQPGRSSETQYF. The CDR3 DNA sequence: TGTGCCAGCCAACCAGGGAGGTCCTCAGAGACCCAGTACTTC.

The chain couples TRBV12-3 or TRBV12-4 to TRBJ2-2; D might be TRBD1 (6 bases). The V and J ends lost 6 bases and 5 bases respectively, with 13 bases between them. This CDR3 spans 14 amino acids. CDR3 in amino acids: CASSRQVDTGELFF. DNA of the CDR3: TGTGCCAGCAGCCGACAGGTTGATACCGGGGAGCTGTTTTTT.

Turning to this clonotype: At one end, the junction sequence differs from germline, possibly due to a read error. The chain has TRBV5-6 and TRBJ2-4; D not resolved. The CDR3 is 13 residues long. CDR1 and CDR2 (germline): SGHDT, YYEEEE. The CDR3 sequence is CAGSLWAKNIQYF. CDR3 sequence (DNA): TGTGCCGGCAGCTTGTGGGCCAAAAACATTCAGTACTTC.

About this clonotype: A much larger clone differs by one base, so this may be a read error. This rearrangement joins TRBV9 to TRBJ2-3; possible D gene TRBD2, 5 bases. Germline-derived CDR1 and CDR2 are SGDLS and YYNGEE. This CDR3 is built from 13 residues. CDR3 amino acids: CTSSGPWTDTQYF. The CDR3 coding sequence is TGTACCAGCAGCGGCCCATGGACAGATACGCAGTATTTT.

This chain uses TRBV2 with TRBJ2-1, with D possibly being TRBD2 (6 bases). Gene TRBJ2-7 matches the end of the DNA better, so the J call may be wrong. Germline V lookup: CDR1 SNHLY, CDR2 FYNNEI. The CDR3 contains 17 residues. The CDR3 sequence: CASSERVGSAGGNEQYF. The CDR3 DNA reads TGTGCCAGCAGTGAAAGGGTGGGCAGCGCCGGCGGGAATGAGCAGTACTTC.

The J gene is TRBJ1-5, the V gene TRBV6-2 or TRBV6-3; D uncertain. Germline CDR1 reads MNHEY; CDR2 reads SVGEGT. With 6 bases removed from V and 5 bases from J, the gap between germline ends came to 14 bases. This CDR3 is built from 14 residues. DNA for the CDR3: TGTGCCAGCAGGCCTACCTACGATTATCAGCCCCAGCATTTT. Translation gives CASRPTYDYQPQHF.

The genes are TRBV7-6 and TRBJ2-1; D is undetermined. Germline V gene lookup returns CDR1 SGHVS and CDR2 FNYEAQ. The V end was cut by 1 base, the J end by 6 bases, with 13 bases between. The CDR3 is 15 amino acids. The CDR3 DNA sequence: TGTGCCAGCAGCTTAGGAGCTAGTTTTGCCAATGAGCAGTTCTTC. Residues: CASSLGASFANEQFF.

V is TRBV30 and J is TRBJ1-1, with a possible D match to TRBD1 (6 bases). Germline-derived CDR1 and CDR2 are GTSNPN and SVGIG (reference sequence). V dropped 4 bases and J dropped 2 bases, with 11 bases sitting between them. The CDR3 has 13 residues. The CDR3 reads CAWTDRPNTEAFF. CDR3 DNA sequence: TGTGCCTGGACCGACAGGCCCAACACTGAAGCTTTCTTT.

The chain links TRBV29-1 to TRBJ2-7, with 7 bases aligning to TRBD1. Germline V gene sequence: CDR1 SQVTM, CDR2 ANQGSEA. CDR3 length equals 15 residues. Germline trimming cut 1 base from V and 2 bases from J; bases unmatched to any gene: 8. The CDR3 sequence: CSVEVVGTEAYEQYF. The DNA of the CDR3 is TGCAGCGTTGAAGTGGTTGGGACAGAAGCCTACGAGCAGTACTTC.

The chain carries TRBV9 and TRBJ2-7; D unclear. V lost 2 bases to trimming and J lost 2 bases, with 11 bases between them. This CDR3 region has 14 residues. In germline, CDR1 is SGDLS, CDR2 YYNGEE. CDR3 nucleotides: TGTGCCAGCAGCGTTCCAGTGGGCCCCTACGAGCAGTACTTC. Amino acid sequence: CASSVPVGPYEQYF.

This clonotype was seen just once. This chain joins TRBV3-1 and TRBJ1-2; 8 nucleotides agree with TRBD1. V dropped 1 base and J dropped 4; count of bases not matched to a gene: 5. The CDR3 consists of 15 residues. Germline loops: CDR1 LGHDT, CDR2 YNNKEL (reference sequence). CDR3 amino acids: CASSQGPQGGYGYTF. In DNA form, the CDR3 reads TGTGCCAGCAGCCAAGGCCCACAGGGGGGCTATGGCTACACCTTC.

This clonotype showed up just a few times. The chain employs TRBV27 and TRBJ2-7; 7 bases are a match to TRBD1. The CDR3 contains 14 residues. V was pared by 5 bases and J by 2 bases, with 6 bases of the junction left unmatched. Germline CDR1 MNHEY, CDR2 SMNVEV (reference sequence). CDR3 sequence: CASSPGTVPYEQYF. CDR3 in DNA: TGTGCCAGCAGTCCGGGGACAGTTCCCTACGAGCAGTACTTC.

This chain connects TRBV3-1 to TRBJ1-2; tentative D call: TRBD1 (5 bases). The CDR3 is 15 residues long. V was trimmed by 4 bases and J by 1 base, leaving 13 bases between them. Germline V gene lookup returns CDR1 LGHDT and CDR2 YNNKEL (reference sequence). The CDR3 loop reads CASSPHNRFNYGYTF. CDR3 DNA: TGTGCCAGCAGCCCACATAACAGGTTTAACTATGGCTACACCTTC. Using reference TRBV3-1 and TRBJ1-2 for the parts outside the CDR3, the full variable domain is DTAVSQTPKYLVTQMGNDKSIKCEQNLGHDTMYWYKQDSKKFLKIMFSYNNKELIINETVPNRFSPKSPDKAHLNLHINSLELGDSAVYFCASSPHNRFNYGYTFGSGTRLTVV.